Following are 19 T cell receptor beta chains from one sample sequenced in a study of blood T cell repertoires in COVID-19. TCRdb keeps only in-frame clones here, not all; method: immunoSEQ multiplex PCR. Seen here are roughly 120,000 clones, roughly 83% observed once, and the top ten hold 2% to 2.5%. Sequenced input: peripheral blood. The receptors originated from a man aged 25-40 years with acute or convalescent COVID-19.

This chain joins TRBV5-1 and TRBJ2-5; weak D call: TRBD2 (6 bases). In germline, CDR1 is SGHRS, CDR2 YFSETQ. V was clipped by 4 bases and J by 5 bases, with 18 bases between them. The CDR3 covers 15 residues. The DNA of the CDR3 is TGCGCCAGCAGCCCGCGGACTATGGCCGGGGAGACCCAGTACTTC. This codes for CASSPRTMAGETQYF.

The V and J genes are TRBV4-1 and TRBJ2-7; D ambiguous. Trimming shortened V by 0 bases and J by 5 bases, and 8 bases separated the two germline ends. Looked up from germline, CDR1 is MGHRA and CDR2 is YSYEKL. This CDR3 spans 13 amino acids. The CDR3 region is CASSQESGHEQYF. As DNA, the CDR3 is TGCGCCAGCAGCCAAGAGAGTGGGCACGAGCAGTACTTC.

The chain links TRBV6-5 to TRBJ1-5; D gene unclear. The V end lost 8 bases, the J end lost 7 bases, and 12 bases lay between the germline ends. Per the germline V gene, CDR1 is MNHEY and CDR2 is SVGAGI. This CDR3 is built from 12 residues. CDR3 bases: TGTGCCAGCGGGCGGGAACGGCAGCCCCAGCATTTT. The encoded protein is CASGRERQPQHF.

The J gene is TRBJ2-3, the V gene TRBV7-2; D might be TRBD1 (5 bases). The CDR3 contains 15 residues. Trimming stripped 1 base from V and 4 bases from J, with 12 bases between. Per the germline V gene, CDR1 is SGHTA and CDR2 is FQGNSA. The CDR3 loop reads CASSLVTWGPDTQYF. In DNA, the CDR3 is TGTGCCAGCAGCTTAGTAACCTGGGGCCCAGATACGCAGTATTTT.

This clone has a single count. This chain joins TRBV7-9 and TRBJ1-1; tentative D call: TRBD1 (6 bases). Trimming cost V 5 bases and J 4 bases, with 11 bases left between them. Germline CDR1 and CDR2: SEHNR and FQNEAQ (reference sequence). This CDR3 is 13 amino acids long. The CDR3 protein is CASSVQGGTEAFF. The DNA for the CDR3 is TGTGCCAGCAGCGTACAGGGTGGCACTGAAGCTTTCTTT.

The chain uses TRBV10-2 and TRBJ1-2; D gene uncertain. Trimming took 0 bases from V and 8 from J, leaving 13 bases between them. Germline CDR1 WSHSY, CDR2 SAAADI. The CDR3 length is 14 residues. CDR3 coding DNA: TGCGCCAGCAGTGAGTCGGCTAAGGAGGGAGGCTACACCTTC. Translating gives CASSESAKEGGYTF.

This clone was seen a few times. The rearrangement uses TRBV6-6 and TRBJ2-1; D unresolved. V was pared by 10 bases and J by 4 bases, with 14 bases between. This CDR3 comprises 13 residues. The V gene's germline CDR1 is MNHNY and CDR2 SVGAGI (reference sequence). For the CDR3, the DNA is TGTGCCACCGAGGCCCTAGAATACAATGAGCAGTTCTTC. Its translation: CATEALEYNEQFF.

The genes are TRBV19 and TRBJ1-5, with 7 bases fitting TRBD1. Germline V gene data show CDR1 as LNHDA and CDR2 as SQIVND (reference sequence). The CDR3 sequence is 13 residues long. V lost 4 bases to trimming and J lost 6 bases; unmatched junction nucleotides: 3. The CDR3: CASSTGGGQPQHF. CDR3 in DNA: TGTGCCAGTAGTACAGGGGGTGGTCAGCCCCAGCATTTT. Supplemented by reference TRBV19 and TRBJ1-5, the full variable domain reads DGGITQSPKYLFRKEGQNVTLSCEQNLNHDAMYWYRQDPGQGLRLIYYSQIVNDFQKGDIAEGYSVSREKKESFPLTVTSAQKNPTAFYLCASSTGGGQPQHFGDGTRLSIL.

This clone was seen a handful of times. J is TRBJ1-6 and V is TRBV7-9, with 9 positions matching TRBD1. Germline V lookup: CDR1 SEHNR, CDR2 FQNEAQ (reference sequence). The CDR3 spans 16 residues. Unmatched junction bases numbered 12, after V lost 8 bases and J lost 7 bases. CDR3 DNA: TGTGCCAGCTCCCGAGGCTCCGGGACAGGGAATTCACCCCTCCACTTT. Translated: CASSRGSGTGNSPLHF.

The chain carries TRBV6-5 and TRBJ2-5, with D maybe TRBD2 (5 bases). CDR1 and CDR2 from the germline V gene are MNHEY and SVGAGI. Trimming shortened V by 6 bases and J by 7 bases, and 18 bases separated the two germline ends. This CDR3 comprises 14 residues. The CDR3 sequence: CASRSVSGEGTQYF. DNA of the CDR3: TGTGCCAGCAGGAGCGTATCTGGCGAGGGGACCCAGTACTTC.

A few counts support this clone. The chain employs TRBV28 and TRBJ2-2; D is unclear. Looked up from germline, CDR1 is MDHEN and CDR2 is SYDVKM. CDR3 length: 16 residues. The V gene lost 6 bases and the J gene lost 2 bases, with 16 bases spanning the gap. The DNA of the CDR3 is TGTGCCAGCAGACACTTGCGTCAGGCCAACACCGGGGAGCTGTTTTTT. Its protein product is CASRHLRQANTGELFF.

The rearrangement joins TRBV3-1 (or the pseudogene TRBV3-2) to TRBJ2-3; D uncertain. CDR3 length: 12 amino acids. Germline lookup yields CDR1 LGHDT and CDR2 YNNKEL (reference sequence). V was trimmed by 3 bases and J by 5 bases, leaving 6 bases between them. CDR3 sequence: CASSHSGDTQYF. The CDR3 DNA reads TGTGCCAGCAGCCATAGTGGAGATACGCAGTATTTT.

The chain uses TRBV4-3 and TRBJ2-3; perhaps TRBD2 as D (5 bases). The V end lost 1 base, the J end lost 2 bases, and 13 bases lay between the germline ends. The length of the CDR3 is 16 residues. The germline CDR1 and CDR2 sequences are LGHNA and YSLEER. The CDR3 DNA sequence: TGCGCCAGCAGCCAAGTCAGCTTTCGGGACACAGATACGCAGTATTTT. Amino acids: CASSQVSFRDTDTQYF.

This clone appeared a few times. CDR3 bases: TGTGCCAGCAGACCGTCGCGGGGGCATGGCTACACCTTC. It is translated as CASRPSRGHGYTF. The chain combines TRBV27 with TRBJ1-2; D perhaps matches TRBD1 (6 bases). This CDR3 is 13 amino acids long. Trimming took 6 bases from V and 6 from J, leaving 14 bases between them. Germline V CDR1 and CDR2: MNHEY, SMNVEV (reference sequence).

This rearrangement joins TRBV19 to TRBJ1-1, with D unclear. CDR3 size: 13 residues. Trimming cost V 6 bases and J 2 bases, with 10 bases left between them. Germline CDR1 and CDR2: LNHDA and SQIVND (reference sequence). The chain's CDR3 is CASRNTVNTEAFF. CDR3 DNA: TGTGCCAGTAGGAACACAGTCAACACTGAAGCTTTCTTT.

V gene TRBV2 combines with J gene TRBJ2-3; 11 positions match TRBD2. CDR1 and CDR2 (germline): SNHLY, FYNNEI. After removal of 1 base from V and 6 bases from J, the junction contained 12 bases not matched to a gene. The CDR3 runs 18 residues. As DNA, the CDR3 is TGTGCCAGCAGTGAAGTGACTAATAGCGGGGGGGCCAGGGATACGCAGTATTTT. It yields the protein CASSEVTNSGGARDTQYF.

This chain uses TRBV6-5 with TRBJ1-4; perhaps TRBD1 as D (5 bases). CDR1 MNHEY and CDR2 SVGAGI come from the germline V gene. This CDR3 comprises 15 residues. V lost 2 bases, J lost 3 bases, and 10 bases lay in between. CDR3 in DNA: TGTGCCAGCAGTTACGGGGGGTCCGCTAATGAAAAACTGTTTTTT. The encoded protein is CASSYGGSANEKLFF.

The V and J genes are TRBV7-9 and TRBJ1-2; 9 bases are shared with TRBD1. The CDR3 is 14 amino acids. The trim removed 5 bases at V and 3 bases at J, leaving 4 bases unmatched. Germline V gene sequence: CDR1 SEHNR, CDR2 FQNEAQ (reference sequence). The CDR3 nucleotides read TGTGCCAGCAGCCCCGGACAGGGGTACTATGGCTACACCTTC. Amino acid sequence: CASSPGQGYYGYTF.

The chain carries TRBV7-2 and TRBJ2-7; 11 nucleotides align to TRBD2. Germline CDR1 SGHTA, CDR2 FQGNSA. Losses at the gene ends were 3 bases for V and 1 base for J; bases not matched to a gene: 5. The CDR3 contains 16 residues. CDR3 in amino acids: CASSFDLAGGSYEQYF. CDR3 in DNA: TGTGCCAGCAGCTTTGACTTAGCGGGGGGGTCCTACGAGCAGTACTTC.